This T cell receptor beta chain came from a study of T cell responses to AZD1222 COVID-19 vaccine. Study-wide findings and caveats: Spike-wide coverage was observed for vaccine-associated CD4 TCRs, with dominant responses at 160-218 and 743-854. Females made up more of the donors, who were largely white British, and clonal diversity may have come out too low. Unmutated regions of variants are reportedly targeted by nearly half of spike-specific TCRs. AZD1222 recipients seropositive at baseline numbered only 6 or 7.

In regard to this clone: Its antigen remains unknown.

From germline, CDR1 is SNHLY and CDR2 FYNNEI. Trimming pared 4 bases from V and 6 bases from J, leaving 12 bases between. CDR3 size: 13 residues. Sequenced by immunoSEQ multiplex PCR; TCRdb stores in-frame clones only, minus some. The sample includes more than 90,000 clones, roughly 90% of them seen just once. This rearrangement joins TRBV2 to TRBJ1-2; D call uncertain. The sequencing used peripheral blood, collected 28 days after the second AZD1222 dose. The sequence derives from an adult who received the AZD1222 COVID-19 vaccine. The CDR3 sequence is CASSVGRDDGYTF. The CDR3, as DNA: TGTGCCAGCAGTGTGGGAAGGGATGATGGCTACACCTTC.